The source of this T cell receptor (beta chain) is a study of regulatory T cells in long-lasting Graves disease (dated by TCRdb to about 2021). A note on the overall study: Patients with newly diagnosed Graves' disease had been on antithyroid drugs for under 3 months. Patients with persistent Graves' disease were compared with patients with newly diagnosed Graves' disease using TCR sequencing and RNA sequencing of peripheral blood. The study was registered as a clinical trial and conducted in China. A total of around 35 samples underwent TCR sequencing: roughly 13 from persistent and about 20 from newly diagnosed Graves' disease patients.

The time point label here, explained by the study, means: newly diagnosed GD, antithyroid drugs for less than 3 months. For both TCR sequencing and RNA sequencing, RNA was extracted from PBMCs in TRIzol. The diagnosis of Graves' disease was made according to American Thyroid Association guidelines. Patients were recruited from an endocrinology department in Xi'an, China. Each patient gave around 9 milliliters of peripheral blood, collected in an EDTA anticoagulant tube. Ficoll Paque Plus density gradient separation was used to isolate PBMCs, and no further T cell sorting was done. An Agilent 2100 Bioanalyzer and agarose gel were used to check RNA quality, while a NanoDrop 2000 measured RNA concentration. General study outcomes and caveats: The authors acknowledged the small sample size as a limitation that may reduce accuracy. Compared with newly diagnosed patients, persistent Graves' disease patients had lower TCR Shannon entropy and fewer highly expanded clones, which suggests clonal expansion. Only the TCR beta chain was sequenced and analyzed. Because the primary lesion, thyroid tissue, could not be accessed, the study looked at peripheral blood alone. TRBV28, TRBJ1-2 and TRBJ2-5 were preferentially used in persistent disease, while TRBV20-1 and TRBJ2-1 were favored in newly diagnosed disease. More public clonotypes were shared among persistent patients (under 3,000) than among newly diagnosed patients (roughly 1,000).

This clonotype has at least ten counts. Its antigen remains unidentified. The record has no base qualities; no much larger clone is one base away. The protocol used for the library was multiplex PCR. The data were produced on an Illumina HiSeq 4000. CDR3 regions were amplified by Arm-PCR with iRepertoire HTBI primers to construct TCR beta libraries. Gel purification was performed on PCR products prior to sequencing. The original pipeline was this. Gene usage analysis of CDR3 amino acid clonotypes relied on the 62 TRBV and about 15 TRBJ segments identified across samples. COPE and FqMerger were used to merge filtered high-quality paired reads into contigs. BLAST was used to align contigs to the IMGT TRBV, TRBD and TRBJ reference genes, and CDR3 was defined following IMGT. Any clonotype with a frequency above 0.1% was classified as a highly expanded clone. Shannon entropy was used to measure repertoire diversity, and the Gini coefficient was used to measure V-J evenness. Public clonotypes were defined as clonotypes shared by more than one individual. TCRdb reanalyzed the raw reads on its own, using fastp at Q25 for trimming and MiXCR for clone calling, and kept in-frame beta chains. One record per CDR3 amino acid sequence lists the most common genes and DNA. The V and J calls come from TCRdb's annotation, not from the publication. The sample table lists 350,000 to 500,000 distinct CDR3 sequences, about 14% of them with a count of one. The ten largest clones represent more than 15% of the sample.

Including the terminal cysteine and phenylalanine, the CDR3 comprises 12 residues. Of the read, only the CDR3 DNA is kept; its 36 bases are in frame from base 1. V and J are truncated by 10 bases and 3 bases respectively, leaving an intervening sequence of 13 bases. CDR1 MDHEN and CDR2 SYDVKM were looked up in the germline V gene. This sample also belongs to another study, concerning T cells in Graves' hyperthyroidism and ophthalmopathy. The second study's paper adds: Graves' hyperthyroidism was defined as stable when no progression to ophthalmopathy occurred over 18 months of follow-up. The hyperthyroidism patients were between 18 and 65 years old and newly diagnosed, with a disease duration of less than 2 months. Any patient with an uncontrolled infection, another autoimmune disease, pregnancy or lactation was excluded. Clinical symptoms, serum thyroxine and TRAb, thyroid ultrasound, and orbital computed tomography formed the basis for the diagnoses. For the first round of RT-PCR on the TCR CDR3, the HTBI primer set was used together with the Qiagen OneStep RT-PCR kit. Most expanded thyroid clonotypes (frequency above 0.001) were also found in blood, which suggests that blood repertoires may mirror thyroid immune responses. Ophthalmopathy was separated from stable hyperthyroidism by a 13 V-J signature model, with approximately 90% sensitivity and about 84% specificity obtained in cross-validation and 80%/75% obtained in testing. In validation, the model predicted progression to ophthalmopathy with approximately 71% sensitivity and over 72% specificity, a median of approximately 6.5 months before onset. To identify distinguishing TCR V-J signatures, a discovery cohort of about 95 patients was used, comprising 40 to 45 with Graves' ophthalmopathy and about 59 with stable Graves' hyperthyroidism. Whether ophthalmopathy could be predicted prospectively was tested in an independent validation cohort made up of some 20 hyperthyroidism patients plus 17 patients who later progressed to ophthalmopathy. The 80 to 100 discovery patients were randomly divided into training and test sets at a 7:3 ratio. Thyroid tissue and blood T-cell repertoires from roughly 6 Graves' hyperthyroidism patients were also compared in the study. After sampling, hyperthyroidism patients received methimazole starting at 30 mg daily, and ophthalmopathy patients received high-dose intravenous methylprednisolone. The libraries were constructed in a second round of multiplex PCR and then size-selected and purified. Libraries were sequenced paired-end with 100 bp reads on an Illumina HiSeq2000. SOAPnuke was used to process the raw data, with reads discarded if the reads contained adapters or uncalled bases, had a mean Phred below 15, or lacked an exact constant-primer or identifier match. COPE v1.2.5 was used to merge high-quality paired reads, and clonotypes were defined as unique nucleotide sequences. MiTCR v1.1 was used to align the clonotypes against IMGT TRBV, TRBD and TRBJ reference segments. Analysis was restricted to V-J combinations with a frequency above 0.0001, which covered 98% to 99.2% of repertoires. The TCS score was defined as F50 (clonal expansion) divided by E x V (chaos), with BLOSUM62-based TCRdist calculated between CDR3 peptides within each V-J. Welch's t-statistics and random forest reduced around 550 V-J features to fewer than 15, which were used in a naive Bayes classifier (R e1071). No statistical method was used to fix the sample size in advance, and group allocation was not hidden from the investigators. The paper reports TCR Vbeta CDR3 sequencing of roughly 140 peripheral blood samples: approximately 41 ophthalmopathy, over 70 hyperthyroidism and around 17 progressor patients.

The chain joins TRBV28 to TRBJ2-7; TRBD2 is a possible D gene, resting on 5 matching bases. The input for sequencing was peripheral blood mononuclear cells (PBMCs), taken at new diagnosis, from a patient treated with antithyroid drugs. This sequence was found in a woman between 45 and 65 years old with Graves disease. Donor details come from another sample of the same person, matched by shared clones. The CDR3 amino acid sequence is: CATNLEGYEQYF. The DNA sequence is TGTGCCACCAATTTAGAGGGCTACGAGCAGTACTTC.